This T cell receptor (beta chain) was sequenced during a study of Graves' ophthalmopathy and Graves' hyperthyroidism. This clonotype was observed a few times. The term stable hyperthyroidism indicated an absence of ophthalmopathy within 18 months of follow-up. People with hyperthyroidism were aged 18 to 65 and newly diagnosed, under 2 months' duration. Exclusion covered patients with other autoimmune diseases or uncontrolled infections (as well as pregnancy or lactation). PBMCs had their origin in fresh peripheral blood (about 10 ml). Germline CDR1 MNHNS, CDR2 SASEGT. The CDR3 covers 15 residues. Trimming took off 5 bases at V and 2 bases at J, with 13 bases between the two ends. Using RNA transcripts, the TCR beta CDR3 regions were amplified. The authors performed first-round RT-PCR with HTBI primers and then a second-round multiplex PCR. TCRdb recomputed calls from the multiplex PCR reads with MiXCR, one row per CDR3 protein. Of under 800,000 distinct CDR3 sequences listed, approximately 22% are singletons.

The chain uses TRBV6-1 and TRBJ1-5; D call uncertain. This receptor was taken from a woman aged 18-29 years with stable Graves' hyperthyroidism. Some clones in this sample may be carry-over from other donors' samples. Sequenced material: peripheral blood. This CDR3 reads CASSPNGRGNQPQHF. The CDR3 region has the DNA TGTGCCAGCAGTCCCAACGGACGGGGCAATCAGCCCCAGCATTTT.